This T cell receptor beta chain was profiled in a study of regulatory T cells in long-lasting Graves disease. Time point reported: newly diagnosed GD, antithyroid drugs for less than 3 months. Scientists built the TCR library using RNA that was extracted from PBMCs. Arm-PCR of CDR3 regions with iRepertoire HTBI primers generated TCR beta libraries. TCRdb analysed the multiplex PCR reads with MiXCR anew, one entry per CDR3 protein. Counted here are 450,000 to 700,000 distinct CDR3 sequences, roughly 14% occurring once; the ten biggest clones make up roughly 9.7%. Trimming cost V 2 bases and J 4 bases, with 11 bases left between them. Germline CDR1 is MNHEY and CDR2 is SMNVEV (reference sequence). The CDR3 consists of 14 residues. These records were also assigned to another study, of T cells in Graves' hyperthyroidism and ophthalmopathy.

This chain uses TRBV27 with TRBJ1-1; D is unresolved. This TCR derives from a young man with Graves disease. The starting material was peripheral blood mononuclear cells (PBMCs), obtained at new diagnosis, from a patient treated with antithyroid drugs. The DNA for the CDR3 is TGTGCCAGCAGTTTAACGGTTTACGGCACTGAAGCTTTCTTT. The encoded protein is CASSLTVYGTEAFF.